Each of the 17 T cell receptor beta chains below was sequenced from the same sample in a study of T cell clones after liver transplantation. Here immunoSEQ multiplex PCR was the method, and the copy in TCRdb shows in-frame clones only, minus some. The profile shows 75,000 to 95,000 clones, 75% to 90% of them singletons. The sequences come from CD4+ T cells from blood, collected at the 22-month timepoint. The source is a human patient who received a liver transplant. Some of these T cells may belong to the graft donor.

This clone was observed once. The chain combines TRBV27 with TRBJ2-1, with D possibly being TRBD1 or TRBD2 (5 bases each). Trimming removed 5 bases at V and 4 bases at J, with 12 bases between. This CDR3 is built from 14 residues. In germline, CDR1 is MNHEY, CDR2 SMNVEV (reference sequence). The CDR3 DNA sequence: TGTGCCAGCAGTCCCCCGGGGCCTTACAATGAGCAGTTCTTC. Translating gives CASSPPGPYNEQFF.

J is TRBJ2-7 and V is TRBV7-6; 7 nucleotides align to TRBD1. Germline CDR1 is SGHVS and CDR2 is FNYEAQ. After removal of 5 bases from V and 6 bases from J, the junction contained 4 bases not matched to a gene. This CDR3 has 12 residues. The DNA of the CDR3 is TGTGCCAGCAGCCACGACAGGGTCGAGCAGTACTTC. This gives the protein CASSHDRVEQYF.

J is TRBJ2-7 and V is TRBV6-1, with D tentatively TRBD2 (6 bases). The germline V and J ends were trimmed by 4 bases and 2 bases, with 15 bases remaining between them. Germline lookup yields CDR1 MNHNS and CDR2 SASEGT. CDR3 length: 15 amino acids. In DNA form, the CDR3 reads TGTGCCAGCAGTGGGGGACTCCCCGTCCCCTACGAGCAGTACTTC. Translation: CASSGGLPVPYEQYF.

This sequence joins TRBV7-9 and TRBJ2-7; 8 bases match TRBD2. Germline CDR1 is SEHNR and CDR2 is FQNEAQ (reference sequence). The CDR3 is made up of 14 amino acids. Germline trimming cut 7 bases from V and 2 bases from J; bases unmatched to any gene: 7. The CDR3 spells CASNLHGGAYEQYF. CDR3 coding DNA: TGTGCCAGCAACCTCCACGGGGGGGCCTACGAGCAGTACTTC.

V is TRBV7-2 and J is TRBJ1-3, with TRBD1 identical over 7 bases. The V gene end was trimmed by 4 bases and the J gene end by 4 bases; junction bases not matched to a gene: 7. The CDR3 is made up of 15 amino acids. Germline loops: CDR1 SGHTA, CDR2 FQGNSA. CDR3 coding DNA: TGTGCCAGCAGCTCAACACAGGGGCGCGGAAACACCATATATTTT. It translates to CASSSTQGRGNTIYF.

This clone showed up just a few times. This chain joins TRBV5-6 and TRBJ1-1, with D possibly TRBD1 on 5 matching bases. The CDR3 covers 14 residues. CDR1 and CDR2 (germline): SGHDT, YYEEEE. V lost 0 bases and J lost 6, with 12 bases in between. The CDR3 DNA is TGTGCCAGCAGCTTGGGGGGCAGGGCCCCTGAAGCTTTCTTT. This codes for CASSLGGRAPEAFF.

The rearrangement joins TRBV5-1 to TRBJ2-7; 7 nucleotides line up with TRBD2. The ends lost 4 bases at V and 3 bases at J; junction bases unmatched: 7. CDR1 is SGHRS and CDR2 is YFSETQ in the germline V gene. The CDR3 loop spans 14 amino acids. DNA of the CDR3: TGCGCCAGCAGCAGGGCTAGCGGACGCTACGAGCAGTACTTC. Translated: CASSRASGRYEQYF. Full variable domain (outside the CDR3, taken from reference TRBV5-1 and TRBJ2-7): KAGVTQTPRYLIKTRGQQVTLSCSPISGHRSVSWYQQTPGQGLQFLFEYFSETQRNKGNFPGRFSGRQFSNSRSEMNVSTLELGDSALYLCASSRASGRYEQYFGPGTRLTVT.

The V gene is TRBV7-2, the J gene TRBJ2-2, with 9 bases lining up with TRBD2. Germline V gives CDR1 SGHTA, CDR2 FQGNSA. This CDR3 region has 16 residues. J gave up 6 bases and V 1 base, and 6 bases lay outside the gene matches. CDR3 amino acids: CASSLDGTSYAGELFF. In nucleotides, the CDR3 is TGTGCCAGCAGCTTAGACGGGACTAGCTATGCCGGGGAGCTGTTTTTT.

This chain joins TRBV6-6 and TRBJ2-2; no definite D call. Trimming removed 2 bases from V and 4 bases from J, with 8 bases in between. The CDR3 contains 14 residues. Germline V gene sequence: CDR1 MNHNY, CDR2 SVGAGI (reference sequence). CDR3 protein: CASSYRPSTGELFF. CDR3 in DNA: TGTGCCAGCAGTTACCGGCCCAGCACCGGGGAGCTGTTTTTT.

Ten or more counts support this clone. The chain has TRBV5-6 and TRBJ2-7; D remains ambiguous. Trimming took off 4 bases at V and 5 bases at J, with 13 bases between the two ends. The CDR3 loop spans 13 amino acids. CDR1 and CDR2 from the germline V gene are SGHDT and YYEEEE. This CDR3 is CASSPPLANEQYF. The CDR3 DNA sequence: TGTGCCAGCAGCCCGCCGCTGGCCAACGAGCAGTACTTC.

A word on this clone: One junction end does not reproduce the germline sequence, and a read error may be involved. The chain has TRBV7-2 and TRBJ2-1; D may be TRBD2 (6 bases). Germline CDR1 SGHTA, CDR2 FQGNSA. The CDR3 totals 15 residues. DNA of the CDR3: TGTGCCAGCAGCTTAGGGCGGGGCTCCCACAATGAGCAGTTCTTC. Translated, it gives CASSLGRGSHNEQFF.

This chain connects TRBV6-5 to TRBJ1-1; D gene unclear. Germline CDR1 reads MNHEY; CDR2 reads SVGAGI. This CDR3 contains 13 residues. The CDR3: CATRRAGNTEAFF. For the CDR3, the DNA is TGTGCGACCAGACGGGCGGGAAACACTGAAGCTTTCTTT.

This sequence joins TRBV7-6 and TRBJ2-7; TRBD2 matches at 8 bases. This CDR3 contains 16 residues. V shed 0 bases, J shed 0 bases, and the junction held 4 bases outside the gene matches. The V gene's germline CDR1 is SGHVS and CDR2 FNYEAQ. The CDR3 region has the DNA TGTGCCAGCAGCTTAGCGCTTAGCGGGACCTCCTACGAGCAGTACTTC. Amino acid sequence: CASSLALSGTSYEQYF.

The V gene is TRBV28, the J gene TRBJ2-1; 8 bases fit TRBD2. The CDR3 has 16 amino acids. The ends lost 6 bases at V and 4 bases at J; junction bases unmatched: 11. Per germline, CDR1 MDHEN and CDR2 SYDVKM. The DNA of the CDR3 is TGTGCCAGCAGCTGGGTGGGCGGGAGGCCTTACAATGAGCAGTTCTTC. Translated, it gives CASSWVGGRPYNEQFF. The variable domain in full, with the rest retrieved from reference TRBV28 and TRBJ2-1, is DVKVTQSSRYLVKRTGEKVFLECVQDMDHENMFWYRQDPGLGLRLIYFSYDVKMKEKGDIPEGYSVSREKKERFSLILESASTNQTSMYLCASSWVGGRPYNEQFFGPGTRLTVL.

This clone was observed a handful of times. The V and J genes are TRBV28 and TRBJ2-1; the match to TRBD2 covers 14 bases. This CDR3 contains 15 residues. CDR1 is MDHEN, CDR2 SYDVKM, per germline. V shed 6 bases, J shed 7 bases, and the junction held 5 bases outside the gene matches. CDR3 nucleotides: TGTGCCAGCAGACGACTAGCGGGAGGGCGTAATGAGCAGTTCTTC. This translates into CASRRLAGGRNEQFF.

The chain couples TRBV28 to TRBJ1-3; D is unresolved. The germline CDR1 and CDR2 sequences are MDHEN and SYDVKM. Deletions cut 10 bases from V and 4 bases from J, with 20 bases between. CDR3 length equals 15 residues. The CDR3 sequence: CATRRPRSLGNTIYF. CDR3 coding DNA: TGTGCCACACGGCGACCGCGGAGTTTGGGAAACACCATATATTTT.

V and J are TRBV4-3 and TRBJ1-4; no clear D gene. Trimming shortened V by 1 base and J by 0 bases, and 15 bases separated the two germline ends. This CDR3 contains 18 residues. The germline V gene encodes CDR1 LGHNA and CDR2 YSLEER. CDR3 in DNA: TGCGCCAGCAGCCAAGGGGGTGTACAGCCAGCAACTAATGAAAAACTGTTTTTT. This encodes CASSQGGVQPATNEKLFF.